This T cell receptor (beta chain) was observed in a study of cytomegalovirus exposure and HLA in healthy donors. 13 Jbeta primers and 60 Vbeta primers were used for the PCR. The repertoire was sequenced with immunoSEQ multiplex PCR; TCRdb's copy has only in-frame clones and lacks some. The repertoire includes around 140,000 clones, around 80% of them detected once, and more than 9.5% sits in the top ten. The CDR3 is 14 amino acids. The ends were cut back, 8 bases at V and 2 bases at J, with 16 bases in the middle. The germline V gene encodes CDR1 MNHEY and CDR2 SMNVEV (reference sequence). The clonotype was recovered from a woman in her sixties in good health and CMV-seropositive. This chain connects TRBV27 to TRBJ2-7; D is perhaps TRBD1 (8 bases). Sequenced sample: PBMCs. CDR3 sequence: CASQDREGPYEQYF. The CDR3 nucleotides read TGTGCCAGCCAGGACAGGGAGGGCCCCTACGAGCAGTACTTC.